The 12 T cell receptor beta chains reported below all come from one sample, sequenced in a study of Graves' ophthalmopathy and Graves' hyperthyroidism. Researchers took RNA transcripts and amplified TCR beta CDR3 regions from them. HTBI-primed RT-PCR formed the first round, and a multiplex PCR formed the second. TCRdb re-called the multiplex PCR reads with MiXCR, one entry per CDR3 protein. The sample lists 560,000 or so distinct CDR3 sequences; roughly 39% were seen once. The sequenced sample consisted of peripheral blood or thyroid tissue (not recorded which). These receptors were collected from an adult man with Graves' hyperthyroidism.

Only one count was recorded for this clonotype. The junction departs from the called germline gene at one end, perhaps through a read error. In nucleotides, the CDR3 is TGTGCCAGCAGGGCGACTAGCGGGAGCTACGAGCAGTACTTC. Encoded protein: CASRATSGSYEQYF. The chain uses TRBV10-2 and TRBJ2-7, with 12 positions matching TRBD2. Germline lookup yields CDR1 WSHSY and CDR2 SAAADI. CDR3 length equals 14 residues.

This clonotype has a handful of counts. The chain's CDR3 is CASSWGQTRSEKLFF. In DNA form, the CDR3 reads TGTGCCAGCAGCTGGGGACAGACCCGTAGTGAAAAACTGTTTTTT. V and J are TRBV13 and TRBJ1-4; 7 nucleotides line up with TRBD1. V was clipped by 4 bases and J by 7 bases; unmatched bases: 9. This CDR3 region has 15 residues. Germline V gives CDR1 PRHDT, CDR2 FYEKMQ (reference sequence).

The chain couples TRBV29-1 to TRBJ2-5; 15 bases map to TRBD2. Trimming took 3 bases from V and 5 from J; bases not matched to a gene: 16. There are 19 residues in the CDR3. The V gene's germline CDR1 is SQVTM and CDR2 ANQGSEA. The CDR3, as DNA: TGCAGCGTTGAGCCCCCCATGCCGGGACTAGCGGGGGGTTGGGAGACCCAGTACTTC. Protein product: CSVEPPMPGLAGGWETQYF.

There are many counts of this clonotype. This chain joins TRBV7-6 and TRBJ1-3, with 7 positions matching TRBD1. The CDR3 loop spans 14 amino acids. Germline values: CDR1 SGHVS, CDR2 FNYEAQ. After removal of 4 bases from V and 3 bases from J, the junction contained 3 bases not matched to a gene. The DNA of the CDR3 is TGTGCCAGCAGCTCCGACAGGGTTGGAAACACCATATATTTT. Its protein product is CASSSDRVGNTIYF. Supplemented by reference TRBV7-6 and TRBJ1-3, the full variable domain reads GAGVSQSPRYKVTKRGQDVALRCDPISGHVSLYWYRQALGQGPEFLTYFNYEAQQDKSGLPNDRFSAERPEGSISTLTIQRTEQRDSAMYRCASSSDRVGNTIYFGEGSWLTVV.

The genes are TRBV28 and TRBJ1-2; no clear D. The CDR3 has 12 residues. Trimming removed 5 bases at V and 1 base at J, with 5 bases between. Germline values: CDR1 MDHEN, CDR2 SYDVKM. CDR3 DNA: TGTGCCAGCAGTACCTATAACTATGGCTACACCTTC. Translation: CASSTYNYGYTF.

This clonotype was recorded only once. This rearrangement joins TRBV20-1 to TRBJ2-7; TRBD1 agrees at 8 bases. Germline V gene lookup returns CDR1 DFQATT and CDR2 SNEGSKA (reference sequence). The CDR3 totals 14 residues. The V gene end was trimmed by 6 bases and the J gene end by 9 bases; junction bases not matched to a gene: 16. The CDR3 is CSATLRGPTDTQYF. The CDR3 DNA is TGCAGTGCAACCCTCAGGGGGCCTACAGATACGCAGTACTTC.

The chain is built from TRBV5-5 and TRBJ2-7, with TRBD1 matching 7 bases. Germline values: CDR1 SGHKS, CDR2 YYEKEE (reference sequence). V shed 3 bases and J 12 bases; nucleotides not matched to a gene: 9. CDR3 size: 12 residues. The CDR3 DNA reads as TGTGCCAGCAGCTCGCGAGGGGGCTTCGGGTACTTC. Translation: CASSSRGGFGYF.

This clonotype showed up many times. The chain carries TRBV6-5 and TRBJ2-2; 10 bases fit TRBD1. The junction had 2 bases not matched to a gene; V was cut back by 6 bases and J by 4 bases. CDR1 and CDR2 (germline): MNHEY, SVGAGI. The length of the CDR3 is 14 residues. CDR3 in DNA: TGTGCCAGCAGCCGGGACAGGGGCACCGGGGAGCTGTTTTTT. Translating gives CASSRDRGTGELFF.

This clonotype was counted a few times. V is TRBV4-2 and J is TRBJ2-7, with 10 nucleotides matching TRBD2. Trimming removed 1 base from V and 4 bases from J; junction bases left unmatched: 7. Germline V lookup: CDR1 LGHNA, CDR2 YNFKEQ. CDR3 length: 16 residues. CDR3 in DNA: TGTGCCAGCAGCCAAGCCGTCGGGACTAGCGCGTACGAGCAGTACTTC. The encoded protein is CASSQAVGTSAYEQYF.

This clonotype was counted many times. V usage is TRBV13 and J usage is TRBJ1-1; the D is unclear. The CDR3 length is 13 residues. V gave up 0 bases and J gave up 9 bases, with 11 bases separating them. From germline, CDR1 is PRHDT and CDR2 FYEKMQ (reference sequence). CDR3 loop: CASSLGLQTQAFF. The CDR3 region has the DNA TGTGCCAGCAGCTTAGGCCTGCAGACTCAAGCTTTCTTT.

As regards this clonotype: Germline and junction disagree at one end, which may indicate a read error. The J gene is TRBJ1-5, the V gene TRBV10-2; D is perhaps TRBD1 (6 bases). There are 13 residues in the CDR3. CDR1 is WSHSY and CDR2 is SAAADI in the germline V gene. Written as DNA, the CDR3 is TGCACCAGCAGAGATAAGGGGGATCAGCCCCAGCATTTT. This codes for CTSRDKGDQPQHF.

This clonotype was counted ten times or more. V and J are TRBV12-3 or TRBV12-4 and TRBJ2-7, with 7 bases identical to TRBD2. The length of the CDR3 is 13 residues. V was clipped by 9 bases and J by 2 bases; unmatched bases: 7. The DNA for the CDR3 is TGTGCCAGTGGGCTAGCGGCTACCTACGAGCAGTACTTC. Protein: CASGLAATYEQYF.